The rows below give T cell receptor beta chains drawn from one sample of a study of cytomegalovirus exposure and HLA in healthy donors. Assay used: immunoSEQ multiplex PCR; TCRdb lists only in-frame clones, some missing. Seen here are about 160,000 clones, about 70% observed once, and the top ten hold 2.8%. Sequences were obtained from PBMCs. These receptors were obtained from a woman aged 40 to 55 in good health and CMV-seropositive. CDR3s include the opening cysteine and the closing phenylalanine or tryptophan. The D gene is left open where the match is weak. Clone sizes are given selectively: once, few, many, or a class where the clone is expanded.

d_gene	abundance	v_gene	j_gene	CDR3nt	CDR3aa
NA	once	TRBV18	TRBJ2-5	TGTGCCAGCTCACCAGGGGTACGGGGAGAGACCCAGTACTTC	CASSPGVRGETQYF
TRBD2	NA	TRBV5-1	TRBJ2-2	TGCGCCAGCAGCTTGGCAGGACTAGCGGGGGGAGCGAACACCGGGGAGCTGTTTTTT	CASSLAGLAGGANTGELFF
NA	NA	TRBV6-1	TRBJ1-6	TGTGCCAGCAGTGAAGGTCAGGGGCGATATAATTCACCCCTCCACTTT	CASSEGQGRYNSPLHF
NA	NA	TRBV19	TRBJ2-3	TGTGCCAGTAGTAGGACAGCCACGACAGATACGCAGTATTTT	CASSRTATTDTQYF
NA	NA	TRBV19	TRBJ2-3	TGTGCCAGTAGTATAGATGTCCCGGCAGGGCTCAGCACAGATACGCAGTATTTT	CASSIDVPAGLSTDTQYF
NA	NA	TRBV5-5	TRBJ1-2	TGTGCCAGCAGCCCCCCGGGGTTAGCTAACTATGGCTACACCTTC	CASSPPGLANYGYTF
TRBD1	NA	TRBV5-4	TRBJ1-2	TGTGCCAGCAGCAGGACAGGGGATGGCTACACCTTC	CASSRTGDGYTF
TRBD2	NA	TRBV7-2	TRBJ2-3	TGTGCCAGCAGCTTAGGACTAGCGGTCAGCACAGATACGCAGTATTTT	CASSLGLAVSTDTQYF
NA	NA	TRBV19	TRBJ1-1	TGTGCCAGTAGTATCCAGATGAACACTGAAGCTTTCTTT	CASSIQMNTEAFF
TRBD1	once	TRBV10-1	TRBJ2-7	TGCGCCAGCAGACCCGACAGGGATTCATCCTACGAGCAGTACTTC	CASRPDRDSSYEQYF
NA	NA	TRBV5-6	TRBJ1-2	TGTGCCAGCACCTTAGCCGGGAGGGACAATGGCTACCCCTTC	CASTLAGRDNGYPF
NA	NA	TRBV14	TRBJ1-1	TGTGCCAGCAGCCAAGATTTTTCGTTGACTGAAGCTTTCTTT	CASSQDFSLTEAFF
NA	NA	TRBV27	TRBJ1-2	TGTGCCAGCAGTGTGGGACTATTCTATGGCTACACCTTC	CASSVGLFYGYTF
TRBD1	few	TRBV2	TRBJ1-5	TGTGCCTCAGGGGGGAGGATTAGCAATCAGCCCCAGCATTTT	CASGGRISNQPQHF
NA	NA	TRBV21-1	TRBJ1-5	TGTGCCAGCAGCAAATTAAGGTGGGACAGGGGCAATCAGCCCCAGCATTTT	CASSKLRWDRGNQPQHF
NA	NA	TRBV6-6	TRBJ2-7	TGTGCCAGCATGGCTAGCGAGTACGAGCAGTACTTC	CASMASEYEQYF
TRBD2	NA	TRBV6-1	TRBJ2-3	TGTGCCAGCAGTGGACTCAGCGGGATTAGCACAGATACGCAGTATTTT	CASSGLSGISTDTQYF
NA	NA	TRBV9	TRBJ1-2	TGTGCCAGCAGCTCCAACTATGGCTACCCCTTC	CASSSNYGYPF
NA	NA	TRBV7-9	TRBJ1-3	TGTGCCAGCAGCTTAGTTTCAGGGGAAGCTGGAAACACCATATATTTT	CASSLVSGEAGNTIYF
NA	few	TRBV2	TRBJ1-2	TGTGCCAGCAGAAGGGCGCCTAGCAACTATGGCTACACCTTC	CASRRAPSNYGYTF
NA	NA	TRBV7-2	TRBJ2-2	TGTGCCAGCGGATCACAGAACCTATTTCCCGCGAACACCGGGGAGCTGTTTTTT	CASGSQNLFPANTGELFF
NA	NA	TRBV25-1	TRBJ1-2	TGTGCCAGCAGACAGACGCCCCTTGGCTACCCCTTC	CASRQTPLGYPF
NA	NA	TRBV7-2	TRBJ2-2	TGTGCCAGCAGCCCACGAGGAGCGGGCCCCACCGGGGAGCTGTTTTTT	CASSPRGAGPTGELFF
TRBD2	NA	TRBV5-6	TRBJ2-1	TGTGCCAGCAGCTTGGGACTAGCGGGAGGATACAATGAGCAGTTCTTC	CASSLGLAGGYNEQFF
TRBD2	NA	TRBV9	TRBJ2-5	TGTGCCAGCAGCGTATCCCTAGCGGGAGGGAGACAAGAGACCCAGTACTTC	CASSVSLAGGRQETQYF
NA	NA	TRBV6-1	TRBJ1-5	TGTGCCAGCAGCACGGACGAGGGAGGGAATCAGCCCCAGCATTTT	CASSTDEGGNQPQHF
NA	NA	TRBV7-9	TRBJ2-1	TGTGCCAGCAGCCAATACGGGACAAACAATGAGCAGTTCTTC	CASSQYGTNNEQFF
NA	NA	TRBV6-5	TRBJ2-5	TGTGCCAGCAGTTACTCCTACGAGCAAGAGACCCAGTACTTC	CASSYSYEQETQYF
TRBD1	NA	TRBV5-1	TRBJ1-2	TGCGCCAGCAGCCCTGGGACAGGGGGCCTGTATGGCTACACCTTC	CASSPGTGGLYGYTF
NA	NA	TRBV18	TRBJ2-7	TGTGCCAGCTCACCACAGACAGATTCCTACGAGCAGTACTTC	CASSPQTDSYEQYF
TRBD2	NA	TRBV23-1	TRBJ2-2	TGCGCCAGCAGTCAATTCGGGGGGGCGAACACCGGGGAGCTGTTTTTT	CASSQFGGANTGELFF
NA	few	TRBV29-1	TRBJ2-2	TGCAGCGTTGTCGGGGGAGCGAACACCGGGGAGCTGTTTTTT	CSVVGGANTGELFF
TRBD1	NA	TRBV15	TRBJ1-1	TGTGCCACCAGTAAGTACGACAGGGGCACTGAAGCTTTCTTT	CATSKYDRGTEAFF
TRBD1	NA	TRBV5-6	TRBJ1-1	TGTGCCAGCAGGCCCCGACCCCGGGACAGTATTGCTTTCTTT	CASRPRPRDSIAFF
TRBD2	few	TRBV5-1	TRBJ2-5	TGCGCCAGCAGCTTCGGGGGGGGCCAAGAGACCCAGTACTTC	CASSFGGGQETQYF
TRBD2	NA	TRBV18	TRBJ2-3	TGTGCCAGCTCACCATTAGCGGGAGCGGCAGATACGCAGTATTTT	CASSPLAGAADTQYF
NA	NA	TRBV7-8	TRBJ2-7	TGTGCCAGCAGCGCATTGGAGGCGATTTCCTACGAGCAGTACTTC	CASSALEAISYEQYF
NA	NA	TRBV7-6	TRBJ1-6	TGTGCCAGCAGCTTAGGGGAGGGTATCTCCTATAATTCACCCCTCCACTTT	CASSLGEGISYNSPLHF
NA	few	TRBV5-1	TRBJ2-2	TGCGCCAGCAGTACGACTACCCCGAACACCGGGGAGCTGTTTTTT	CASSTTTPNTGELFF
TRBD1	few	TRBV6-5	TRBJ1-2	TGTGCCAGCAAAAGGACAGGGGGCAACTATGGCTACACCTTC	CASKRTGGNYGYTF
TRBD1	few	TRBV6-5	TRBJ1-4	TGTGCCAGCAGTTACTCCGGGACAGGTGAAAAACTGTTTTTT	CASSYSGTGEKLFF
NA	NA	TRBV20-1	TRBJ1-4	TGCAGTGCTCGCCCAGGTGAAAAACTGTTTTTT	CSARPGEKLFF
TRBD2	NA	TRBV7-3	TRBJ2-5	TGTGCCAGCAGCTTATTTGCGGGGGGGCAGGAGACCCAGTACTTC	CASSLFAGGQETQYF
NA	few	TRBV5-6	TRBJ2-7	TGTGCCAGCCGGAAGGCGGCTTACGAGCAGTACTTC	CASRKAAYEQYF
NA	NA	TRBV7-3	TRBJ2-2	TGTGCCAGCAGCTTAGATGGAGGGAGCGGGGAGCTGTTTTTT	CASSLDGGSGELFF
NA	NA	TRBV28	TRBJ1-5	TGTGCCAGCAGTTTAAGGGGGGGTTCTGGGAATCAGCCCCAGCATTTT	CASSLRGGSGNQPQHF
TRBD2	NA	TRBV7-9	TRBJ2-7	TGTGCCAGCAGCTTATGGCGCGGGAGTGTCGACGAGCAGTACTTC	CASSLWRGSVDEQYF
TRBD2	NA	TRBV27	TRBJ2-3	TGTGCCAGCAGTAAATCTGGACTAGCGCTACAAATACCAGATACGCAGTATTTT	CASSKSGLALQIPDTQYF
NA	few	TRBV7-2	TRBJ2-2	TGTGCCAGCAGAAAAAGGGGGAACACCGGGGAGCTGTTTTTT	CASRKRGNTGELFF
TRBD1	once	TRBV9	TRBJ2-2	TGTGCCAGCAGCCCAACTGGACAGGATACCGGGGAGCTGTTTTTT	CASSPTGQDTGELFF
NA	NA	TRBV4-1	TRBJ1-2	TGCGCCAGCAGCCAAACACAACAGGGCCTCTATGGCTACACCTTC	CASSQTQQGLYGYTF
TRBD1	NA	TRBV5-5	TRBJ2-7	TGTGCCAGCTACAGGGGGCCCTACGAGCAGTACTTC	CASYRGPYEQYF
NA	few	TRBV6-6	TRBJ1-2	TGTGCCAGCAGACGGAATGGACGGGAAGACTATGGCTACACCTTC	CASRRNGREDYGYTF
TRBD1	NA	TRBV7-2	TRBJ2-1	TGTGCCAGCAGCTTAGCGGGGGGACAGGGTGGCGAGCAGTTCTTC	CASSLAGGQGGEQFF
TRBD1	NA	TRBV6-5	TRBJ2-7	TGTGCCTGCAGTGCCGGGACAGGGGGAACCTACGAGCAGTACTTC	CACSAGTGGTYEQYF
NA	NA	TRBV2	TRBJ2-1	TGTGCCAGCAGTGAAAGGGGGGGGTACAATGAGCAGTTCTTC	CASSERGGYNEQFF
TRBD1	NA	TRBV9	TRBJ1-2	TGTGCCAGCAGCCCCGAAAGACAGGGAGGTAACTATGGCTACACCTTC	CASSPERQGGNYGYTF